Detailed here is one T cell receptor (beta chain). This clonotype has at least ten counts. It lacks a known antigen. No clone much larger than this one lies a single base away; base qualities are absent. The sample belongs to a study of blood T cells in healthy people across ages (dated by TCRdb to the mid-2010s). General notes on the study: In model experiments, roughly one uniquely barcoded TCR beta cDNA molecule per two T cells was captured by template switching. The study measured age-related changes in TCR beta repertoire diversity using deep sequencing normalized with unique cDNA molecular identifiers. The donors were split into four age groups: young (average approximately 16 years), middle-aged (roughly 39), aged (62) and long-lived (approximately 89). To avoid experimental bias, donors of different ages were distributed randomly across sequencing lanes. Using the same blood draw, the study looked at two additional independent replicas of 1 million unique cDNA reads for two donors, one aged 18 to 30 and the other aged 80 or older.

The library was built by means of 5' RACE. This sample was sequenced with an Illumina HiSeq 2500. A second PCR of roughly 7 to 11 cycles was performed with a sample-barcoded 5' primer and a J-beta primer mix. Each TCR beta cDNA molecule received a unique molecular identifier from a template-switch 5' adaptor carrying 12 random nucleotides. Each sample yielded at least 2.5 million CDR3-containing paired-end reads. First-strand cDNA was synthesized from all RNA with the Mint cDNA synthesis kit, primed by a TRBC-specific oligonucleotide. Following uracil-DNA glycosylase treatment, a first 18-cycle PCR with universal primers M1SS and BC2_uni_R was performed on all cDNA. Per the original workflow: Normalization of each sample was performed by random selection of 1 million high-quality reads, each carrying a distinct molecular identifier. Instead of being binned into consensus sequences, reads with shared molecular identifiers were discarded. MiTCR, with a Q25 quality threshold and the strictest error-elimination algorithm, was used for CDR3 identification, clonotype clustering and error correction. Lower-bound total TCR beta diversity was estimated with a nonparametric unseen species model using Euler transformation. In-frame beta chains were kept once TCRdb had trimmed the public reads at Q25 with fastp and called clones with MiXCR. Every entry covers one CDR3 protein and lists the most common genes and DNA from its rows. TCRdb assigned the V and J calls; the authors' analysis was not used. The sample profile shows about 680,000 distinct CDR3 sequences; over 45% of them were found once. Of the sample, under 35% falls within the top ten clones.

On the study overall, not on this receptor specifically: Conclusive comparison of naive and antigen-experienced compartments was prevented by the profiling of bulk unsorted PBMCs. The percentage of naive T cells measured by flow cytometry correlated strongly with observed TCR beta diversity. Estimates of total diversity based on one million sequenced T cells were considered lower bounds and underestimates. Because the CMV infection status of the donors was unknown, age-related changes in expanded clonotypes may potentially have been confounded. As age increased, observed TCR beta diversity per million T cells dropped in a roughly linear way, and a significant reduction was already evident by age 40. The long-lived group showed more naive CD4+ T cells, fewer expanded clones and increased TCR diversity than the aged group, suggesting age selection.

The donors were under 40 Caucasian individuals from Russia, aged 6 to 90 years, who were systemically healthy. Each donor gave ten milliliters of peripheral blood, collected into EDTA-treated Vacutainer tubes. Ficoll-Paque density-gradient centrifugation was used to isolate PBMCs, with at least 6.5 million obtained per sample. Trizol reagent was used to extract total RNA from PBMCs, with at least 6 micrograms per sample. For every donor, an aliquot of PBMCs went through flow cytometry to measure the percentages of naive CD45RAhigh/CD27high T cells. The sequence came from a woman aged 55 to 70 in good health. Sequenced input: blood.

The CDR3 region reads CASRFRESSYEQYF. The base sequence is TGTGCCAGCAGATTCCGGGAATCCTCCTACGAGCAGTACTTC. The chain employs TRBV12-3 or TRBV12-4 and TRBJ2-7; TRBD2 is possibly the D segment (5 matching bases). The CDR3 starts with the cysteine, ends with the phenylalanine, and has 14 residues. Of the read, only the CDR3 DNA is kept; its 42 bases are in frame from base 1. Trimming removed 6 bases from V and 0 bases from J, leaving 12 bases between the germline ends.